Below are 7 T cell receptor beta chains sequenced from a single sample in a study of cytomegalovirus exposure and HLA in healthy donors. PCR was performed using 60 Vbeta and 13 Jbeta primers. Sequenced by immunoSEQ multiplex PCR; TCRdb stores in-frame clones only, minus some. This table holds about 150,000 clones, roughly three quarters found once. The sequenced material came from PBMCs. All receptors derive from a man aged 30 to 39 in good health and CMV-seropositive.

V usage is TRBV5-4 and J usage is TRBJ1-1; the match to TRBD1 covers 7 bases. From germline, CDR1 is SGHNT and CDR2 YYREEE (reference sequence). The CDR3 runs 16 residues. V was pared by 0 bases and J by 0 bases, with 5 bases of the junction left unmatched. The DNA of the CDR3 is TGTGCCAGCAGCTTGGCGGCAGGGGGGATGAACACTGAAGCTTTCTTT. As protein: CASSLAAGGMNTEAFF.

This clone was found a few times. The genes are TRBV18 and TRBJ1-2, with 9 bases fitting TRBD1. This CDR3 comprises 15 residues. Germline V gene sequence: CDR1 KGHSH, CDR2 LQKENI. The ends lost 0 bases at V and 3 bases at J; junction bases unmatched: 2. CDR3 residues: CASSPPRTGDYGYTF. As DNA, the CDR3 is TGTGCCAGCTCACCACCTCGGACAGGGGACTATGGCTACACCTTC.

The chain recombines TRBV19 with TRBJ1-5; possibly TRBD1 for D (6 bases). The CDR3 spans 12 residues. Germline V lookup: CDR1 LNHDA, CDR2 SQIVND (reference sequence). Trimming left V 8 bases short and J 6 bases short, with 11 bases between. CDR3 sequence (DNA): TGTGCCAGTCAGGGGCCCGGTCAGCCCCAGCATTTT. It is translated as CASQGPGQPQHF.

The rearrangement joins TRBV4-1 to TRBJ1-4, with TRBD1 identical over 8 bases. Germline V gene sequence: CDR1 MGHRA, CDR2 YSYEKL. Trimming took 0 bases from V and 5 from J; bases not matched to a gene: 2. There are 15 residues in the CDR3. The CDR3, as DNA: TGCGCCAGCAGCCAAGATTGGGACAGGAATGAAAAACTGTTTTTT. Protein sequence: CASSQDWDRNEKLFF.

The rearrangement links TRBV6-1 to TRBJ2-7; D is unresolved. The germline V gene has CDR1 MNHNS and CDR2 SASEGT. CDR3 length equals 14 residues. V lost 1 base and J 2 bases, leaving 9 bases between the germline ends. CDR3 coding DNA: TGTGCCAGCAGTGAAGGATCGTTAGCCTACGAGCAGTACTTC. Translated, it gives CASSEGSLAYEQYF.

The sample holds one count of this clone. The rearrangement links TRBV2 to TRBJ1-6, with 7 bases matching TRBD1. CDR1 is SNHLY and CDR2 is FYNNEI in the germline V gene. With V trimmed by 6 bases and J by 10 bases, 9 bases remained unmatched. CDR3 length: 14 amino acids. The CDR3 coding sequence is TGTGCCAGCAGCGTGGGACAGTCAAAGTCACCCCTCCACTTT. This encodes CASSVGQSKSPLHF.

A single count supports this clone. This same CDR3 is encoded by further DNA sequences in the sample. The rearrangement links TRBV7-3 to TRBJ1-1; 7 bases align to TRBD1. The CDR3 is 13 amino acids. The J segment lost 3 bases and the V segment lost 4 bases, leaving 2 bases of the junction unmatched. CDR1 and CDR2 from the germline V gene are SGHTA and FQGTGA. CDR3: CASSSDRDTEAFF. The CDR3 coding sequence is TGTGCCAGCAGCTCCGACAGGGACACTGAAGCTTTCTTT.